What follows are 9 T cell receptor beta chains derived from one specimen sequenced in a study of shared clonotypes between healthy human individuals. Sequencing was performed with immunoSEQ multiplex PCR; in TCRdb, only in-frame clones are kept and a portion is missing. Among roughly 2,500,000 clones listed, 93% were seen once. The specimen sequenced was naive CD4+ T cells from PBMCs. The subset was: CD45RA+ positively selected. Every receptor here comes from a man aged 18 to 29 in good health. Some clones in this sample may be carry-over from other donors' samples.

The chain combines TRBV5-1 with TRBJ2-2, with 12 bases aligning to TRBD2. This CDR3 region has 16 residues. V lost 7 bases, J lost 6 bases, and 10 bases stayed unmatched. Germline V lookup: CDR1 SGHRS, CDR2 YFSETQ. The CDR3 DNA follows: TGCGCCAGCCACGAGACTAGCGGGAGAATCCCCGGGGAGCTGTTTTTT. Its protein is CASHETSGRIPGELFF.

The chain joins TRBV5-1 to TRBJ2-3; maybe TRBD1 (5 bases). The ends were cut back, 2 bases at V and 2 bases at J, with 15 bases in the middle. In germline, CDR1 is SGHRS, CDR2 YFSETQ. The CDR3 covers 16 residues. CDR3 DNA: TGCGCCAGCAGCTTTGTGCAGGGCCTTTCCACAGATACGCAGTATTTT. It codes for CASSFVQGLSTDTQYF.

The chain has TRBV28 and TRBJ1-1; 7 bases fit TRBD1. The CDR3 contains 15 residues. The J segment lost 4 bases and the V segment lost 7 bases, leaving 12 bases of the junction unmatched. Germline loops: CDR1 MDHEN, CDR2 SYDVKM. CDR3 loop: CASTPGGKAGTEAFF. CDR3 in DNA: TGTGCCAGCACGCCAGGGGGGAAAGCGGGCACTGAAGCTTTCTTT.

The J gene is TRBJ1-2, the V gene TRBV6-5; TRBD1 might be the D (5 bases). The germline CDR1 and CDR2 sequences are MNHEY and SVGAGI. The CDR3 runs 13 residues. V lost 6 bases to trimming and J lost 0 bases, with 8 bases between them. The CDR3 nucleotides are TGTGCCAGCAGGACGACAGCTAACTATGGCTACACCTTC. It is translated as CASRTTANYGYTF.

V usage is TRBV6-4 and J usage is TRBJ2-2, with TRBD1 matching over 8 bases. Germline V gene lookup returns CDR1 MRHNA and CDR2 SNTAGT. The CDR3 covers 20 residues. After removal of 3 bases from V and 5 bases from J, the junction contained 20 bases not matched to a gene. The CDR3 nucleotides read TGTGCCAGCAGTGAGCCGACCGGAGACAGGGGCACCCCGAGTACCGGGGAGCTGTTTTTT. Translated: CASSEPTGDRGTPSTGELFF.

The rearrangement links TRBV2 to TRBJ1-2; D not certain. This CDR3 has 13 residues. CDR1 and CDR2 from the germline V gene are SNHLY and FYNNEI. Deletions cut 5 bases from V and 6 bases from J, with 13 bases between. CDR3: CASSTNIDDGYTF. In DNA, the CDR3 is TGTGCCAGCAGTACTAATATCGATGATGGCTACACCTTC.

This clone was observed a single time. The chain uses TRBV7-3 and TRBJ1-1, with 11 bases lining up with TRBD1. Germline loops: CDR1 SGHTA, CDR2 FQGTGA. The V gene end was trimmed by 5 bases and the J gene end by 5 bases; junction bases not matched to a gene: 7. CDR3 size: 15 residues. This CDR3 is CASSPGQGAGTEAFF. DNA of the CDR3: TGTGCCAGCAGCCCTGGACAGGGGGCCGGTACTGAAGCTTTCTTT.

This sequence joins TRBV5-1 and TRBJ2-3; 9 bases fit TRBD2. Trimming at V came to 5 bases and at J to 5 bases, leaving 15 bases not matched to a gene. Germline CDR1 is SGHRS and CDR2 is YFSETQ. CDR3 length: 17 residues. CDR3 DNA: TGCGCCAGCAGTCCGTTGACTAGCGGCGTCGGAGAAGATACGCAGTATTTT. Its protein product is CASSPLTSGVGEDTQYF.

The rearrangement uses TRBV7-3 and TRBJ2-7; tentatively, D is TRBD2 (6 bases). Per germline, CDR1 SGHTA and CDR2 FQGTGA. V lost 4 bases, J lost 1 base, and 8 bases lay in between. The CDR3 runs 13 residues. CDR3: CASSYGLSYEQYF. The DNA of the CDR3 is TGTGCCAGCAGCTACGGACTATCCTACGAGCAGTACTTC.